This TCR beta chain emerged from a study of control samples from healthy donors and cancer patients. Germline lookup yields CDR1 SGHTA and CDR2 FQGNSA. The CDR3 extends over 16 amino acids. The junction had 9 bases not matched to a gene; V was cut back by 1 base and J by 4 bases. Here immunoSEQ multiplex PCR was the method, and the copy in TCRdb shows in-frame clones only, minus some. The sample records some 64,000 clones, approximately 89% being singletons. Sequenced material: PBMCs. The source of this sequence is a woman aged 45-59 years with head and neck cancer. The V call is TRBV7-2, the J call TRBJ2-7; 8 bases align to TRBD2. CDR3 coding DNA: TGTGCCAGCAGCTTAGGGGATCGGGGGGGGAGGTACGAGCAGTACTTC. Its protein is CASSLGDRGGRYEQYF.